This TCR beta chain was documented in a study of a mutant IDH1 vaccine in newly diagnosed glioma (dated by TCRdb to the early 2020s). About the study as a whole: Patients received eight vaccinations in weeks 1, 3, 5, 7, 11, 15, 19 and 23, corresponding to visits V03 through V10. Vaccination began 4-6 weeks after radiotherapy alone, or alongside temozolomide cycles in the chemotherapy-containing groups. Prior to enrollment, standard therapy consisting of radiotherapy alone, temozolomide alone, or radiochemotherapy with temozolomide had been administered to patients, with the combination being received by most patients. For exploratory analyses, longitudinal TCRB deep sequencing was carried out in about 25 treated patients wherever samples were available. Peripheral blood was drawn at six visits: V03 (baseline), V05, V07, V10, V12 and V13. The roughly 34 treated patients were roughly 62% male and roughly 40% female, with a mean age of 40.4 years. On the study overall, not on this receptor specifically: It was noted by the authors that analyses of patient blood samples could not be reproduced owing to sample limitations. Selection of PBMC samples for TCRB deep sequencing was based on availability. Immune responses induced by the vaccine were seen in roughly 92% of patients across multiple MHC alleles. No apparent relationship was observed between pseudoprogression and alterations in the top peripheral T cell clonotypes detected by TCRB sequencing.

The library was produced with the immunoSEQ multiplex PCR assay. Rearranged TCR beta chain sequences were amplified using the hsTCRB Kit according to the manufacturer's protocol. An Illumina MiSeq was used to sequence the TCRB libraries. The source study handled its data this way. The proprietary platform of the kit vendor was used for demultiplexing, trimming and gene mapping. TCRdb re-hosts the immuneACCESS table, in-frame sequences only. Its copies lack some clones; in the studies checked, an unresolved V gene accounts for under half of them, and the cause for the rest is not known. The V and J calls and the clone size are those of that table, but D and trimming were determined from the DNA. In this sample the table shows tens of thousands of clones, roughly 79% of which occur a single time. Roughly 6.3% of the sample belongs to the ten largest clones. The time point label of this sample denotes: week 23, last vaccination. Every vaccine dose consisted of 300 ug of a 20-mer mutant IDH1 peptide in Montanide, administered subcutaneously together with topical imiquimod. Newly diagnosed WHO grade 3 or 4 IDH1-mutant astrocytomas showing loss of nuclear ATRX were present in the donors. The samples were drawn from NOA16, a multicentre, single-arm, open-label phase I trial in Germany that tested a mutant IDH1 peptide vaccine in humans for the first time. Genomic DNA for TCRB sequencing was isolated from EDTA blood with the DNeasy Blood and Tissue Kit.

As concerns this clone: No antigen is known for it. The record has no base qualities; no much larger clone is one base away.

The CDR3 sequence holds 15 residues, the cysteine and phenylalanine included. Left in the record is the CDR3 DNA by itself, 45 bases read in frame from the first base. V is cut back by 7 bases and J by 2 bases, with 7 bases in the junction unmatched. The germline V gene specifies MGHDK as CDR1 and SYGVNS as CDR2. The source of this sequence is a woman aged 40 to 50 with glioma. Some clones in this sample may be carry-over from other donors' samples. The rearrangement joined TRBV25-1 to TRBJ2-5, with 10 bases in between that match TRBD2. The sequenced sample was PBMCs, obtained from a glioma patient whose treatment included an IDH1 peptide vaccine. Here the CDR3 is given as CASKASGGHQETQYF. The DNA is TGTGCCAGCAAGGCTAGCGGGGGCCATCAAGAGACCCAGTACTTC.